The 5 T cell receptor beta chains below were found in one sample sequenced in a study of early T cells in non-severe SARS-CoV-2 infection. One entry per CDR3 protein, called by TCRdb with MiXCR from the 5' RACE reads. The sample holds about 80,000 distinct CDR3 sequences, approximately 15% seen once. Sequencing used whole blood. All receptors derive from an adult who was a healthcare worker with PCR-confirmed SARS-CoV-2 infection or an uninfected control (not recorded which).

This clonotype was found a few times. The V and J genes are TRBV5-1 and TRBJ2-7; tentative D call: TRBD2 (5 bases). Germline V gene lookup returns CDR1 SGHRS and CDR2 YFSETQ. V was cut by 0 bases and J by 2 bases, with 9 bases left in between. The CDR3 has 14 amino acids. In DNA form, the CDR3 reads TGCGCCAGCAGCTTGGAAGTGCGGGCCTACGAGCAGTACTTC. Protein sequence: CASSLEVRAYEQYF.

This clonotype was seen a few times. V gene TRBV30 combines with J gene TRBJ2-7; 10 positions match TRBD1. The V gene end was trimmed by 5 bases and the J gene end by 2 bases; junction bases not matched to a gene: 6. The germline V gene has CDR1 GTSNPN and CDR2 SVGIG (reference sequence). CDR3 size: 14 residues. DNA of the CDR3: TGTGCCTGGGATCGGACAGGGGGGGCCTACGAGCAGTACTTC. This gives the protein CAWDRTGGAYEQYF. The full variable domain, with the rest looked up from reference TRBV30 and TRBJ2-7, is SQTIHQWPATLVQPVGSPLSLECTVEGTSNPNLYWYRQAAGRGLQLLFYSVGIGQISSEVPQNLSASRPQDRQFILSSKKLLLSDSGFYLCAWDRTGGAYEQYFGPGTRLTVT.

This clonotype was found many times. The gene calls are TRBV29-1 and TRBJ1-2; D gene unclear. This CDR3 has 14 residues. Per the germline V gene, CDR1 is SQVTM and CDR2 is ANQGSEA. V was shortened by 4 bases and J by 4 bases, with 16 bases between the two germline ends. The DNA for the CDR3 is TGCAGCGTTGGAGGAGAGGACTTGGCCTATGGCTACACCTTC. Its protein product is CSVGGEDLAYGYTF.

There are a few counts of this clonotype. The chain has TRBV5-5 and TRBJ1-3; D not certain. The CDR3 is made up of 16 amino acids. Per the germline V gene, CDR1 is SGHKS and CDR2 is YYEKEE (reference sequence). Between the trimmed V and J ends, which lost 0 bases and 0 bases, there was a span of 10 bases. The CDR3 sequence is CASSLGPGNSGNTIYF. CDR3 in DNA: TGTGCCAGCAGCTTGGGACCGGGCAACTCTGGAAACACCATATATTTT.

The sample holds a few counts of this clonotype. The chain joins TRBV29-1 to TRBJ1-2; 8 nucleotides match TRBD1. Germline V gene sequence: CDR1 SQVTM, CDR2 ANQGSEA. This CDR3 is 14 amino acids long. After removal of 4 bases from V and 1 base from J, the junction contained 5 bases not matched to a gene. The DNA of the CDR3 is TGCAGCGTTGTAGGACAGGGCCTTAACTATGGCTACACCTTC. Translated, it gives CSVVGQGLNYGYTF. Using reference TRBV29-1 and TRBJ1-2 for the parts outside the CDR3, the full variable domain is SAVISQKPSRDICQRGTSLTIQCQVDSQVTMMFWYRQQPGQSLTLIATANQGSEATYESGFVIDKFPISRPNLTFSTLTVSNMSPEDSSIYLCSVVGQGLNYGYTFGSGTRLTVV.